This T cell receptor beta chain originates from a study of blood T cell repertoires in COVID-19. Study details: The United States, Italy and Spain supplied acute and convalescent COVID-19 samples.

Study processing details: By means of reference gene primer amplification, nucleated cell counts were estimated. The repertoire was sequenced with immunoSEQ multiplex PCR; TCRdb's copy has only in-frame clones and lacks some. Clone size and V and J calls were adopted from that table, with D and trimming inferred from the DNA. The profile shows a few hundred thousand clones, 75% to 90% of them singletons. Trimming left V 0 bases short and J 7 bases short, with 13 bases between. The CDR3 runs to 14 residues. Per the germline V gene, CDR1 is PRHDT and CDR2 is FYEKMQ (reference sequence). Participants spanned ages about 18 to 89 years and resided in roughly 22 US areas.

The chain couples TRBV13 to TRBJ2-7; D not resolved. Sequencing used PBMCs or T cells enriched from blood (not recorded which). This receptor was taken from a woman between 25 and 40 years old who had recovered from COVID-19. Here the CDR3 DNA reads TGTGCCAGCAGCTTAGGATACCTGGAAGCGGAGCAGTACTTC. Protein sequence: CASSLGYLEAEQYF.